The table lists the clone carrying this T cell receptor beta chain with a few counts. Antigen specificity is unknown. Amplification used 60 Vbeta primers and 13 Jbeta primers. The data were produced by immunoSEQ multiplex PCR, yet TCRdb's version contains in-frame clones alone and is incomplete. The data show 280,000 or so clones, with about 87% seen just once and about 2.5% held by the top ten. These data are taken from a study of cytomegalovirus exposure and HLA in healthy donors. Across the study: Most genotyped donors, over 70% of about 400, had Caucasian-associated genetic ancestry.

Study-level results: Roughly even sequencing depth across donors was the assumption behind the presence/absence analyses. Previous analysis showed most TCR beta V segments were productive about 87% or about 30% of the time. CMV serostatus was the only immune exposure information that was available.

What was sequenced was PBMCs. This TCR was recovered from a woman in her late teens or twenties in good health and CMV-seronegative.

CDR3 in amino acids: CASSFEGNTEAFF. CDR3 sequence (DNA): TGTGCCAGCAGCTTTGAGGGCAACACTGAAGCTTTCTTT. The V and J genes are TRBV13 and TRBJ1-1, with D uncertain. The germline V and J ends were trimmed by 3 bases and 2 bases, with 7 bases remaining between them. This CDR3 is built from 13 residues. Germline CDR1 is PRHDT and CDR2 is FYEKMQ (reference sequence).